These T cell receptor beta chains were read from a single sample in a study of cytomegalovirus exposure and HLA in healthy donors. Repertoires were generated with immunoSEQ multiplex PCR, while TCRdb's copy carries only in-frame clones and drops some. The repertoire consists of fewer than 150,000 clones, with about 82% occurring once and the leading ten covering 4% to 6%. Sequencing used PBMCs. The receptors originated from a man younger than 30 in good health and CMV-seronegative. CDR3s include the opening cysteine and the closing phenylalanine or tryptophan. A D gene is named only where the DNA matches it firmly. The size entry is marked missing in some rows and otherwise reads once, few, many or a size class.

>TRBV19|NA|NA|TRBJ1-5
TGTGCCAGTAGTATAACTCACCAGGTCCAGCCCCAGCATTTT
CASSITHQVQPQHF
>TRBV4-2|NA|NA|TRBJ2-7
TGTGCCAGCAGCCAAGAAGCTTGGTCCGACGAGCAGTACTTC
CASSQEAWSDEQYF
>TRBV6-4|NA|NA|TRBJ1-2
TGTGCCAGCAGGGAAGGAGGCGGCTACACCTTC
CASREGGGYTF
>TRBV30|NA|once|TRBJ2-7
TGTGCCTGGAGTGTAAGCAGCGCCTACGAGCAGTACTTC
CAWSVSSAYEQYF
>TRBV6-1|NA|NA|TRBJ2-7
TGTGCCAGCAGTGAAGGGGGGACACGGGCCTACGAGCAGTACTTC
CASSEGGTRAYEQYF
>TRBV9|NA|NA|TRBJ1-4
TGTGCCAGCAGCGCACTTGGGCAGGCTTACGAAAAACTGTTTTTT
CASSALGQAYEKLFF
>TRBV27|TRBD2|NA|TRBJ2-7
TGTGCCAGCAGCCGACTAGCGGGAGCGGATGAGCAGTACTTC
CASSRLAGADEQYF
>TRBV30|NA|NA|TRBJ2-7
TGTGCCTGGAGGCCAACAGGAGGGTCCGAGCAGTACTTC
CAWRPTGGSEQYF
>TRBV6-1|TRBD2|few|TRBJ2-1
TGTGCCAGCATCAGTAGCGGGAGAAGAGGTGAGCAGTTCTTC
CASISSGRRGEQFF
>TRBV5-1|TRBD2|NA|TRBJ2-3
TGCGCCAGCAGCTCGGGACTAGCGGGAAGGGGGCCAGATACGCAGTATTTT
CASSSGLAGRGPDTQYF
>TRBV7-9|NA|NA|TRBJ2-5
TGTGCCAGCAGCTTAGCCCGGGAGCGTGAGACCCAGTACTTC
CASSLARERETQYF
>TRBV7-2|TRBD2|NA|TRBJ2-7
TGTGCCAGCAGCTTATGGACTAGCGGGAATTACGAGCAGTACTTC
CASSLWTSGNYEQYF
>TRBV27|NA|once|TRBJ2-7
TGTGCCAGCACCCCCGACAGGTCCTACGAGCAGTACTTC
CASTPDRSYEQYF
>TRBV18|NA|once|TRBJ2-7
TGTGCCAGCTCCAACTCCTACGAGCAGTACTTC
CASSNSYEQYF
>TRBV5-1|TRBD2|NA|TRBJ2-5
TGCGCCAGCAGCTTGGCCCGGGCTAGCGGGGAAGAGACCCAGTACTTC
CASSLARASGEETQYF
>TRBV19|TRBD1|NA|TRBJ1-1
TGTGCCAGTAGCTTCCAGAGACAGGGGACTGAAGCTTTCTTT
CASSFQRQGTEAFF
>TRBV15|NA|NA|TRBJ1-5
TGTGCCACCAGCAGAGATCTTAACGGCCAGGGTCAGCCCCAGCATTTT
CATSRDLNGQGQPQHF
>TRBV7-2|TRBD1|NA|TRBJ1-2
TGTGCCAGCAGCTTAGTAGAGCGACAGGGCAAAGGGGGCTACACCTTC
CASSLVERQGKGGYTF